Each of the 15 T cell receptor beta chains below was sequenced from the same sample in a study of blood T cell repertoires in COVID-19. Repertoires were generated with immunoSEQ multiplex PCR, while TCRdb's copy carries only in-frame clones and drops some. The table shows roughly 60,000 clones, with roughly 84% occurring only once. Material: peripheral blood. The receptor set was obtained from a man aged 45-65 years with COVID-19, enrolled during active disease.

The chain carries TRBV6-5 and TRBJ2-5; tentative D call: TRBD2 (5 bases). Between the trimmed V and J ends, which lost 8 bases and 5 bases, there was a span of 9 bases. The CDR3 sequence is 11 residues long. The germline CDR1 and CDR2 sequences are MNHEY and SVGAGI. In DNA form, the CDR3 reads TGTGCCAGCGGGAGACGTGAGACCCAGTACTTC. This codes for CASGRRETQYF.

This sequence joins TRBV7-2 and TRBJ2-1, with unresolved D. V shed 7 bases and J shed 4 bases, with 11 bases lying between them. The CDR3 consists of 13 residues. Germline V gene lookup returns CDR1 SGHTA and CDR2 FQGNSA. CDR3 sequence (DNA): TGTGCCAGCAACTTTGACTTGTACAATGAGCAGTTCTTC. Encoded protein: CASNFDLYNEQFF.

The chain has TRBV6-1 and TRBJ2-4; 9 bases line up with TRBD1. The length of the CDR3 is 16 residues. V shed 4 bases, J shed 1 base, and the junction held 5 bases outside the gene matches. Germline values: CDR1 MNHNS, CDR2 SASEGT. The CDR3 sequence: CASSGDREGAKNIQYF. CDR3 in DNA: TGTGCCAGCAGTGGGGACAGGGAAGGGGCCAAAAACATTCAGTACTTC.

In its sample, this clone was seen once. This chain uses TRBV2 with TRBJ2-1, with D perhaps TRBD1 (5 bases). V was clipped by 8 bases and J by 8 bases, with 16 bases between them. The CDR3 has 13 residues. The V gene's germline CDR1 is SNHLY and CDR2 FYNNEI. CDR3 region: CASSGIYTDEQFF. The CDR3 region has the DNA TGTGCCAGCTCAGGGATATACACGGATGAGCAGTTCTTC. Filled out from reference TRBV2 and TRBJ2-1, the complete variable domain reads EPEVTQTPSHQVTQMGQEVILRCVPISNHLYFYWYRQILGQKVEFLVSFYNNEISEKSEIFDDQFSVERPDGSNFTLKIRSTKLEDSAMYFCASSGIYTDEQFFGPGTRLTVL.

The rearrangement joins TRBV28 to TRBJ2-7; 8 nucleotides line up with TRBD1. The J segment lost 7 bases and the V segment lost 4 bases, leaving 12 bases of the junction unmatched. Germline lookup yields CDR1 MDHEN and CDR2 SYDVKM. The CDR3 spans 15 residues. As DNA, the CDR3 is TGTGCCAGCAGTTCCAATGACAGGGGCAGGGGAGAGCAGTACTTC. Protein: CASSSNDRGRGEQYF.

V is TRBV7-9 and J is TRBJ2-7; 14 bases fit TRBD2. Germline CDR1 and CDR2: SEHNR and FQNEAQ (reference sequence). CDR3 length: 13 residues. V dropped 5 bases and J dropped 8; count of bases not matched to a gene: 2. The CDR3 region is CASSGTSGSQQYF. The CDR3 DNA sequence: TGTGCCAGCAGCGGGACTAGCGGGAGTCAGCAGTACTTC.

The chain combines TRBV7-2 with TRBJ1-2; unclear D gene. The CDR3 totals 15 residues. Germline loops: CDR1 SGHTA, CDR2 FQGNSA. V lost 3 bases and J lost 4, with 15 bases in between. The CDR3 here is CASSFITGIFYGYTF. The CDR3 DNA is TGTGCCAGCAGCTTTATTACCGGGATATTCTATGGCTACACCTTC.

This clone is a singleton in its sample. CDR3 bases: TGTGCCAGCACCGGGACAATCAATCAGCCCCAGCATTTT. This sequence encodes CASTGTINQPQHF. J is TRBJ1-5 and V is TRBV28; the D gene is possibly TRBD1 (6 bases). Per the germline V gene, CDR1 is MDHEN and CDR2 is SYDVKM. V shed 7 bases and J shed 3 bases, with 10 bases lying between them. The CDR3 is 13 residues long.

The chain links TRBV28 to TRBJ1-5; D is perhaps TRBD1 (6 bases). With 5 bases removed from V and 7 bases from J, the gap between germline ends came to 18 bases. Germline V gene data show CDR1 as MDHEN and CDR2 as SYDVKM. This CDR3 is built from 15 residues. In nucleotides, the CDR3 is TGTGCCAGCAGTGAGTTCACAGGGCTAGGGCAGCCCCAGCATTTT. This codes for CASSEFTGLGQPQHF.

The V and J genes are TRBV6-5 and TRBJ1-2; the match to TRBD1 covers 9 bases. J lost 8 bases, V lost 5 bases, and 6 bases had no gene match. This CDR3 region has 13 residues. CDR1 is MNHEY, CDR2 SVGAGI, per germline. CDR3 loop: CASSPDRGIGYTF. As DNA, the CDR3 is TGTGCCAGCAGTCCGGACAGGGGTATAGGCTACACCTTC.

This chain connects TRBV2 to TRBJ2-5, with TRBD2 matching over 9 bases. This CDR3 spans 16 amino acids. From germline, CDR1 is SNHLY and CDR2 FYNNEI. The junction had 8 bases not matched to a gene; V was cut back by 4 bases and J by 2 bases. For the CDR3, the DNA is TGTGCCAGCAGTGCGCTTAGCGGGAGTTTGCAAGAGACCCAGTACTTC. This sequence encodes CASSALSGSLQETQYF.

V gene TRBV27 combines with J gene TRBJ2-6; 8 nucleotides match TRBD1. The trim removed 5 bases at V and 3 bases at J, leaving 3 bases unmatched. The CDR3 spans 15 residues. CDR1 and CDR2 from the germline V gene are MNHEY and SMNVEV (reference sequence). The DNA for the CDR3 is TGTGCCAGCAGTCGGACAGGGTTTGGGGCCAACGTCCTGACTTTC. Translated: CASSRTGFGANVLTF.

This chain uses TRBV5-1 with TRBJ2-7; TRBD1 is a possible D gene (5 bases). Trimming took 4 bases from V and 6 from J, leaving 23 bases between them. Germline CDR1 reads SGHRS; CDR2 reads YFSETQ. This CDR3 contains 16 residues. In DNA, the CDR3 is TGCGCCAGCAGCCCGGAAGGGGCTATCGGTGCGAGCGAGCAGTACTTC. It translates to CASSPEGAIGASEQYF.

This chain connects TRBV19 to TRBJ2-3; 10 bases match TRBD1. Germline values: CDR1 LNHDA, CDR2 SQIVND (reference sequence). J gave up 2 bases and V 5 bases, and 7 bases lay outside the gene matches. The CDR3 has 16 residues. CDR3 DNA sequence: TGTGCCAGTAGTCTAAGACAGGGGGCCGTCACAGATACGCAGTATTTT. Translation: CASSLRQGAVTDTQYF.

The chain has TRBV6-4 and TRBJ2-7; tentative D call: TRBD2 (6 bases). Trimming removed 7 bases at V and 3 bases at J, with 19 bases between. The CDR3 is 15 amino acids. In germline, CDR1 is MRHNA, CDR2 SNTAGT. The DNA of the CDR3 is TGTGCCAGCACCGCTGGGAGCGGGCCGTACTACGAGCAGTACTTC. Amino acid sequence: CASTAGSGPYYEQYF.